This T cell receptor beta chain was recorded in a study of blood T cell repertoires in COVID-19. Overall study context: Material from acute and convalescent COVID-19 was sourced from the United States, Italy and Spain. Sample material is recorded as cDNA or gDNA derived from T cells, B-cell-depleted T cells, or PBMCs.

Authors' methods: For nucleated cells, counts were estimated from reference gene primer amplification. TCRdb's table, derived via immunoSEQ multiplex PCR, lists solely in-frame clones and lacks some. V, J and clone size were drawn from that table, and D and trimming were deduced from the DNA. The sample lists tens of thousands of clones; around 90% were seen once. This clone has a handful of counts. Germline loops: CDR1 MGHRA, CDR2 YSYEKL. The CDR3 loop spans 15 amino acids. V was pared by 2 bases and J by 4 bases, with 14 bases between. The material sequenced was peripheral blood. The V and J genes are TRBV4-1 and TRBJ1-2; tentatively, D is TRBD1 (6 bases). This sequence originates from a human donor in a cohort sampled during active COVID-19. CDR3: CASSQQIQGSYGYTF. The CDR3 region has the DNA TGCGCCAGCAGCCAACAAATACAGGGTTCCTATGGCTACACCTTC.